This TCR beta chain was obtained from a study of blood T cell repertoires in COVID-19 (dated by TCRdb to the early 2020s). Turning to the overall study: Samples covering the acute and convalescent phases of COVID-19 were provided by collaborators in the United States, Italy and Spain. The prospective study material was composed of cDNA or gDNA derived from T cells, B-cell-depleted T cells, or PBMCs. The dataset comprised deeply sampled blood TCRbeta repertoires from subjects exposed to, actively infected with, or recovered from COVID-19. The repertoires were released in a freely available public database intended as a resource for research on the immune response to SARS-CoV-2. Samples came from the ongoing ImmuneRACE study (first 160 participants) plus 1,254 subjects from 6 global collaborators. Sample metadata almost always included a de-identified subject ID, COVID-19 status, age in years and sex. Where available, HLA class I and class II types were obtained from metadata supplied by the sample provider rather than from assay-based typing. Paper-wide results and their limitations: The quantity of clinical and demographic metadata differed by source and by participant and was supplied without curation.

Whole blood was collected in K2EDTA tubes by collaborating institutions according to the institutions' own protocols. For TCRbeta analysis, collaborators shipped samples in one of three forms: frozen whole blood, isolated PBMCs, or DNA extracted from either of those sample types. The CDR3 measures 13 amino acids from cysteine to phenylalanine. The retained sequence is limited to the CDR3, 39 bases, with the frame set at the first base. Looking up the germline V gene yields CDR1 SGHVS and CDR2 FQNEAQ. V has 1 base trimmed and J has 4 bases trimmed; junction bases matching no gene number 0. Remarks on this clone: Its antigen is not yet known. Qualities for individual bases were not recorded, and no much larger clone is one base off.

TCRbeta CDR3 regions were amplified from genomic DNA by means of the immunoSEQ Assay, a bias-controlled multiplex PCR. The authors processed their data as follows. Nucleated cell counts per sample were estimated from amplification of reference gene primers within the assay. To quantify the absolute abundance of each unique TCRbeta CDR3 rearrangement, sequence reads were collapsed and filtered. For each sample, productive Simpson clonality was calculated by taking the square root of Simpson's diversity index across productive rearrangements. Here the immuneACCESS table is served through TCRdb, limited to in-frame sequences with V and J called. Missing clones are a known gap in these copies; in checked studies unresolved V genes cover under half, and the rest lacks a known reason. The DNA was the basis for D and trimming; V, J and clone size are from that table. This sample lists about 160,000 clones; about 89% were detected once. 2.5% to 3% of the sample is taken by the ten largest.

Recombination connected TRBV7-8 to TRBJ2-7; TRBD2 fits 8 bases in the junction. Sequencing was carried out using peripheral blood. This sequence was found in a man aged 60-69 years with acute or convalescent COVID-19. The CDR3 here reads CASSLGLAYEQYF. At the DNA level, the sequence is TGTGCCAGCAGCTTAGGACTAGCGTACGAGCAGTACTTC.